These T cell receptor beta chains were read from a single sample in a study of cytomegalovirus exposure and HLA in healthy donors. Profiled with immunoSEQ multiplex PCR; TCRdb holds only in-frame clones, not every one. The repertoire holds 70,000 or so clones, with roughly 82% as singletons. Sequenced sample: PBMCs. All receptors derive from a man younger than 35 in good health and CMV-seronegative. CDR3s include the opening cysteine and the closing phenylalanine or tryptophan. Fields, in order: J gene, V gene, clone size, D gene, CDR3 protein, CDR3 DNA. A D gene is named only where the DNA matches it firmly. Size values are once, few and many counts, or a class for expanded clones, and some rows have none.

J: TRBJ1-3; V: TRBV5-4; size: NA; D: NA; CDR3: CASSLGLSGNTIYF; DNA: TGTGCCAGCAGCTTGGGGCTCTCTGGAAACACCATATATTTT
J: TRBJ2-5; V: TRBV19; size: NA; D: TRBD2; CDR3: CASSQGTTETQYF; DNA: TGTGCCAGTAGCCAAGGGACTACAGAGACCCAGTACTTC
J: TRBJ1-2; V: TRBV28; size: few; D: TRBD1; CDR3: CATSGQNSYGYTF; DNA: TGTGCCACCTCGGGACAGAACTCCTATGGCTACACCTTC
J: TRBJ2-3; V: TRBV9; size: few; D: TRBD2; CDR3: CASSVRLAGVGSTDTQYF; DNA: TGTGCCAGCAGCGTAAGACTAGCGGGAGTTGGAAGCACAGATACGCAGTATTTT
J: TRBJ1-4; V: TRBV6-1; size: NA; D: NA; CDR3: CASRDIATNEKLFF; DNA: TGTGCCAGCAGAGACATTGCAACTAATGAAAAACTGTTTTTT
J: TRBJ2-3; V: TRBV5-6; size: NA; D: NA; CDR3: CASSLVLREDTDTQYF; DNA: TGTGCCAGCAGCTTGGTGCTCAGGGAGGACACAGATACGCAGTATTTT
J: TRBJ2-7; V: TRBV4-3; size: NA; D: NA; CDR3: CASSRWGDGLAYEQYF; DNA: TGCGCCAGCAGCCGATGGGGGGACGGCCTGGCGTACGAGCAGTACTTC
J: TRBJ1-1; V: TRBV28; size: NA; D: NA; CDR3: CASADRNTEAFF; DNA: TGTGCCAGCGCTGACAGGAACACTGAAGCTTTCTTT
J: TRBJ2-7; V: TRBV10-2; size: NA; D: NA; CDR3: CATSSYEQYF; DNA: TGCGCCACCAGCAGCTACGAGCAGTACTTC
J: TRBJ1-2; V: TRBV7-2; size: once; D: TRBD1; CDR3: CASIPDRDYGYTF; DNA: TGTGCCAGCATCCCGGACAGGGACTATGGCTACACCTTC
J: TRBJ1-2; V: TRBV9; size: NA; D: NA; CDR3: CASSVGAGGVYGYTF; DNA: TGTGCCAGCAGCGTAGGGGCAGGCGGGGTATATGGCTACACCTTC
J: TRBJ1-2; V: TRBV7-3; size: NA; D: TRBD1; CDR3: CASSPGGYGYTF; DNA: TGTGCCAGCAGCCCAGGGGGGTATGGCTACACCTTC
J: TRBJ2-1; V: TRBV7-2; size: once; D: TRBD2; CDR3: CASSLEGLASEQFF; DNA: TGTGCCAGCAGCTTAGAGGGACTAGCGTCTGAGCAGTTCTTC
J: TRBJ1-1; V: TRBV27; size: NA; D: TRBD1; CDR3: CASSLFATGGTEAFF; DNA: TGTGCCAGCAGTTTATTCGCGACAGGGGGCACTGAAGCTTTCTTT
J: TRBJ2-1; V: TRBV28; size: NA; D: NA; CDR3: CASSFAASSYNEQFF; DNA: TGTGCCAGCAGTTTCGCGGCTAGCTCCTACAATGAGCAGTTCTTC
J: TRBJ1-4; V: TRBV10-3; size: NA; D: NA; CDR3: CATGGATNEKLFF; DNA: TGTGCCACCGGGGGAGCTACTAATGAAAAACTGTTTTTT
J: TRBJ2-7; V: TRBV4-3; size: NA; D: NA; CDR3: CASSQDLRDNPYEQYF; DNA: TGCGCCAGCAGCCAAGATCTCAGGGACAACCCCTACGAGCAGTACTTC
J: TRBJ2-1; V: TRBV5-4; size: once; D: TRBD2; CDR3: CASSPSGGLQYEQFF; DNA: TGTGCCAGCAGCCCCAGCGGGGGGCTGCAGTATGAGCAGTTCTTC
J: TRBJ1-1; V: TRBV5-4; size: NA; D: NA; CDR3: CASYGGIDTEAFF; DNA: TGTGCCAGCTATGGGGGGATAGACACTGAAGCTTTCTTT
J: TRBJ1-1; V: TRBV10-3; size: NA; D: TRBD1; CDR3: CATQGARGNTEAFF; DNA: TGTGCCACGCAGGGGGCGAGGGGAAACACTGAAGCTTTCTTT
J: TRBJ2-7; V: TRBV4-3; size: once; D: NA; CDR3: CASSRYISYEQYF; DNA: TGCGCCAGCAGCCGCTATATCTCCTACGAGCAGTACTTC
J: TRBJ2-2; V: TRBV5-1; size: NA; D: TRBD2; CDR3: CASSSGLAGGRTGELFF; DNA: TGCGCCAGCAGCTCCGGACTAGCGGGAGGTAGGACCGGGGAGCTGTTTTTT
J: TRBJ1-5; V: TRBV2; size: NA; D: TRBD1; CDR3: CAGGQGRGQPQHF; DNA: TGTGCCGGGGGACAGGGGCGAGGTCAGCCCCAGCATTTT
J: TRBJ2-3; V: TRBV5-1; size: NA; D: TRBD2; CDR3: CASSFVTSGRIDTQYF; DNA: TGCGCCAGCAGCTTCGTGACTAGCGGGAGAATAGATACGCAGTATTTT